Below are 19 T cell receptor beta chains sequenced from a single sample in a study of regulatory T cells in long-lasting Graves disease. CDR3 regions were amplified by Arm-PCR using iRepertoire HTBI primers to build TCR beta libraries. TCRdb reanalysed the multiplex PCR reads using MiXCR and keeps one entry per CDR3 protein. The data show roughly 450,000 distinct CDR3 sequences, 20% to 25% seen once. The time point is: persistent/refractory GD, antithyroid drugs over 5 years with positive TRAb. Extracted PBMC RNA gave rise to the TCR library. This specimen consisted of peripheral blood mononuclear cells (PBMCs), obtained when the disease was refractory, from a patient treated with antithyroid drugs. These receptor sequences come from a female donor with Graves disease.

This clonotype was seen repeatedly, ten times or more. The V gene is TRBV6-5, the J gene TRBJ1-2; no definite D call. Germline-derived CDR1 and CDR2 are MNHEY and SVGAGI. CDR3 length: 15 residues. V lost 0 bases, J lost 8 bases, and 16 bases lay in between. This CDR3 is CASSYSGPRGEGYTF. The CDR3 coding sequence is TGTGCCAGCAGTTACTCCGGCCCTCGGGGAGAAGGCTACACCTTC.

There are many counts of this clonotype. The chain combines TRBV2 with TRBJ1-1; the D is unclear. CDR1 is SNHLY, CDR2 FYNNEI, per germline. The V end was cut by 4 bases, the J end by 0 bases, with 9 bases between. CDR3 length: 14 amino acids. The DNA for the CDR3 is TGTGCCAGCAGTGCAAAGGCAGTGAACACTGAAGCTTTCTTT. This gives the protein CASSAKAVNTEAFF.

In this sample, this clonotype turned up a few times. The chain links TRBV24-1 to TRBJ1-2; D unclear. V was clipped by 4 bases and J by 4 bases, with 21 bases between them. The CDR3 is made up of 17 amino acids. The germline V gene encodes CDR1 KGHDR and CDR2 SFDVKD. This CDR3 is CATSDHTARTDFYGYTF. In DNA form, the CDR3 reads TGTGCCACCAGTGACCATACTGCCCGGACCGATTTCTATGGCTACACCTTC.

Ten or more counts support this clonotype. V gene TRBV2 combines with J gene TRBJ1-2; no definite D call. Germline-derived CDR1 and CDR2 are SNHLY and FYNNEI. The CDR3 runs to 15 residues. Trimming shortened V by 0 bases and J by 2 bases, and 10 bases separated the two germline ends. The CDR3 loop reads CASSEALQVNYGYTF. The CDR3 coding sequence is TGTGCCAGCAGTGAAGCGCTTCAGGTGAACTATGGCTACACCTTC.

The table lists this clonotype with a few counts. The genes are TRBV5-1 and TRBJ1-2; 9 positions match TRBD1. Germline V gene sequence: CDR1 SGHRS, CDR2 YFSETQ. CDR3 length equals 16 residues. Trimming took 1 base from V and 4 from J; bases not matched to a gene: 8. This CDR3 is CASSLSGTGLSYGYTF. The CDR3 bases are TGCGCCAGCAGCTTGTCCGGGACAGGGTTGTCCTATGGCTACACCTTC.

V and J are TRBV27 and TRBJ1-1, with D perhaps TRBD1 (5 bases). Trimming removed 8 bases at V and 6 bases at J, with 13 bases between. Germline V CDR1 and CDR2: MNHEY, SMNVEV (reference sequence). The CDR3 is made up of 12 amino acids. CDR3 DNA: TGTGCCAGCTTCCGCGAAGGGGCTGAAGCTTTCTTT. Amino acid sequence: CASFREGAEAFF.

This clonotype came up a few times. The gene calls are TRBV27 and TRBJ2-3; 8 nucleotides match TRBD1. Germline CDR1 MNHEY, CDR2 SMNVEV (reference sequence). Losses at the gene ends were 6 bases for V and 1 base for J; bases not matched to a gene: 3. The CDR3 contains 14 residues. The CDR3 loop is CASRMTGGTDTQYF. DNA of the CDR3: TGTGCCAGCAGGATGACAGGGGGCACAGATACGCAGTATTTT.

The sample holds a few counts of this clonotype. The chain uses TRBV7-9 and TRBJ2-7; a possible D gene is TRBD2 (6 bases). V shed 4 bases and J shed 3 bases, with 10 bases lying between them. This CDR3 has 13 residues. Per the germline V gene, CDR1 is SEHNR and CDR2 is FQNEAQ (reference sequence). The CDR3 DNA reads TGTGCCAGCAGCTCGTCGACTAGCTACGAGCAGTACTTC. The encoded protein is CASSSSTSYEQYF.

V gene TRBV20-1 combines with J gene TRBJ1-1; D not resolved. The CDR3 has 12 amino acids. V was pared by 0 bases and J by 7 bases, with 9 bases between. Germline V gene sequence: CDR1 DFQATT, CDR2 SNEGSKA (reference sequence). CDR3 residues: CSARDPLGEAFF. Here the CDR3 DNA reads TGCAGTGCTAGAGATCCATTGGGTGAAGCTTTCTTT.

CDR3 sequence (DNA): TGTGCCAGCAGCTTAGACCTAGCGGGAGGGCGGGGAGATACGCAGTATTTT. Its protein product is CASSLDLAGGRGDTQYF. The rearrangement joins TRBV7-8 to TRBJ2-3; 12 bases align to TRBD2. The trim removed 1 base at V and 5 bases at J, leaving 7 bases unmatched. The germline gives CDR1 SGHVS, CDR2 FQNEAQ. CDR3 length equals 17 residues.

The genes are TRBV19 and TRBJ1-1, with no clear D. V shed 9 bases and J shed 5 bases, with 16 bases lying between them. The CDR3 extends over 13 amino acids. CDR1 and CDR2 (germline): LNHDA, SQIVND (reference sequence). As DNA, the CDR3 is TGTGCCAGCACAGATTCGGGGTGGACTGAAGCTTTCTTT. It is translated as CASTDSGWTEAFF.

The chain is built from TRBV6-2 or TRBV6-3 and TRBJ1-1, with TRBD1 as a possible D gene (5 bases). Germline V gene sequence: CDR1 MNHEY, CDR2 SVGEGT. V was trimmed by 2 bases and J by 1 base, leaving 14 bases between them. The CDR3 loop spans 16 amino acids. The CDR3, as DNA: TGTGCCAGCAGTTACGTGACAGCACCCGAGAACACTGAAGCTTTCTTT. Translated: CASSYVTAPENTEAFF.

As DNA, the CDR3 is TGTGCCAGCAGAGACCGACTAGCGGCAAAGGGGACGCAGTATTTT. Translation gives CASRDRLAAKGTQYF. The chain links TRBV12-3 or TRBV12-4 to TRBJ2-3, with 9 bases matching TRBD2. Trimming removed 6 bases from V and 9 bases from J; junction bases left unmatched: 13. The CDR3 consists of 15 residues.

This clonotype has a count of ten or more. The rearrangement uses TRBV28 and TRBJ1-2, with a tentative D call TRBD1 (5 bases). CDR3 length equals 13 residues. V was clipped by 7 bases and J by 7 bases, with 16 bases between them. CDR1 is MDHEN, CDR2 SYDVKM, per germline. The CDR3 reads CASTLGAGVGYTF. The CDR3 coding sequence is TGTGCCAGCACTCTTGGGGCCGGGGTTGGCTACACCTTC.

This clonotype was found a few times. V and J are TRBV7-2 and TRBJ2-1; the D gene is possibly TRBD2 (6 bases). CDR1 SGHTA and CDR2 FQGNSA come from the germline V gene. This CDR3 has 12 residues. V lost 5 bases to trimming and J lost 9 bases, with 11 bases between them. CDR3 coding DNA: TGTGCCAGCAGCGGGAGACTAGGTGAGCAGTTCTTC. This gives the protein CASSGRLGEQFF.

This clonotype occurred a few times. The V call is TRBV30, the J call TRBJ2-7, with D unclear. The CDR3 is 12 amino acids. The germline V gene encodes CDR1 GTSNPN and CDR2 SVGIG (reference sequence). V gave up 1 base and J gave up 8 bases, with 12 bases separating them. The CDR3 DNA follows: TGTGCCTGGAGTGGCCAAGCCTCGAAGCAGTACTTC. Translating it yields CAWSGQASKQYF.

This clonotype was detected only a few times. The V gene is TRBV29-1, the J gene TRBJ2-2; D remains unclear. CDR1 SQVTM and CDR2 ANQGSEA come from the germline V gene. The CDR3 has 12 residues. Between the trimmed V and J ends, which lost 6 bases and 8 bases, there was a span of 13 bases. Here the CDR3 reads CSVELLSGELFF. The CDR3, as DNA: TGCAGCGTCGAACTTTTGTCGGGGGAGCTGTTTTTT.

This clonotype was observed at least ten times. The chain carries TRBV28 and TRBJ1-5; tentatively, D is TRBD1 (6 bases). Germline values: CDR1 MDHEN, CDR2 SYDVKM. The CDR3 runs 17 residues. Trimming shortened V by 5 bases and J by 5 bases, and 22 bases separated the two germline ends. The CDR3 coding sequence is TGTGCCAGCAGTCCTCATGACAGGAGGATGGGCGATCAGCCCCAGCATTTT. As protein: CASSPHDRRMGDQPQHF.

This clonotype turned up a few times. The chain uses TRBV29-1 and TRBJ2-7, with a tentative D call TRBD2 (6 bases). The CDR3 totals 14 residues. The ends were cut back, 7 bases at V and 1 base at J, with 17 bases in the middle. Germline V gives CDR1 SQVTM, CDR2 ANQGSEA. CDR3 coding DNA: TGCAGCGCCCGCGGGCTAGCGCAGTCCTACGAGCAGTACTTC. It specifies CSARGLAQSYEQYF.